The 3 T cell receptor beta chains below come from one sample, sequenced in a study of T cell responses to AZD1222 COVID-19 vaccine. Method: immunoSEQ multiplex PCR; TCRdb's copy keeps in-frame clones and lacks some. The sample lists about 130,000 clones, roughly 86% occurring once. The input for sequencing was peripheral blood, taken on day 0 of AZD1222 vaccination. All receptors come from an adult in good health.

This sequence joins TRBV6-5 and TRBJ2-1, with a possible D match to TRBD2 (5 bases). The V end lost 6 bases, the J end lost 9 bases, and 18 bases lay between the germline ends. CDR1 MNHEY and CDR2 SVGAGI come from the germline V gene. The CDR3 loop spans 14 amino acids. The CDR3 bases are TGTGCCAGCAGCCTACTAGGACCAAACGGTGAGCAGTTCTTC. This codes for CASSLLGPNGEQFF.

Here the CDR3 reads CASSPDPTGGLSYGYTF. The CDR3 DNA is TGTGCCAGCTCACCGGATCCGACAGGGGGCCTGAGCTATGGCTACACCTTC. The V call is TRBV18, the J call TRBJ1-2, with 10 bases that match TRBD1. The CDR3 covers 17 residues. From germline, CDR1 is KGHSH and CDR2 LQKENI. The V segment lost 3 bases and the J segment 4 bases; nucleotides outside the gene matches: 11.

This chain uses TRBV14 with TRBJ2-1, with TRBD2 matching over 8 bases. V was clipped by 1 base and J by 4 bases; unmatched bases: 0. Germline-derived CDR1 and CDR2 are SGHDN and FVKESK. There are 14 residues in the CDR3. The CDR3 region has the DNA TGTGCCAGCAGCCAAGTAGCGGGATACAATGAGCAGTTCTTC. Translation: CASSQVAGYNEQFF.